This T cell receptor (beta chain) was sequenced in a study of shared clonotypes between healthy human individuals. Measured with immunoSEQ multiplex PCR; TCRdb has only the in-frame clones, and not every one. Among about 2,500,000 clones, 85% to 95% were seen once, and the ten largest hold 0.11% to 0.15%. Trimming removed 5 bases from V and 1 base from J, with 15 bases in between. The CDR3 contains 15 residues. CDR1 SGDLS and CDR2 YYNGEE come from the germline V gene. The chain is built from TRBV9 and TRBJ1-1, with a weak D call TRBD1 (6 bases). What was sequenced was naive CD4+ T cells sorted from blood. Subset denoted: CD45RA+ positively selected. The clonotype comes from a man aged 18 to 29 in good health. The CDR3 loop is CASSAQGHPNTEAFF. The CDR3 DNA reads TGTGCCAGCAGTGCCCAGGGACACCCGAACACTGAAGCTTTCTTT.